A single TCR beta chain is shown here with its context. As yet, its antigen is unknown. The V gene end was trimmed by 1 base and the J gene end by 7 bases; junction bases not matched to a gene: 6. Germline V lookup: CDR1 MGHRA, CDR2 YSYEKL. The CDR3 runs to 17 residues. This sample is drawn from a study of cytomegalovirus exposure and HLA in healthy donors. With 60 Vbeta and 13 Jbeta primers, the PCR was carried out. Assay used: immunoSEQ multiplex PCR; TCRdb lists only in-frame clones, some missing. Among approximately 110,000 clones listed, under 85% were seen once. Study-level findings and limits: For most TCR sequences rarity was the rule, although some public TCRs occurred in many donors. A link between a missense DCLRE1C variant and TCR beta V- and J-gene trimming emerged from a later analysis. In an earlier analysis, productive rearrangement rates for most beta V segments clustered near 87% or 30%.

The sample taken for sequencing was PBMCs. This sequence joins TRBV4-1 and TRBJ2-5, with 16 bases aligning to TRBD2. This clonotype originated in a man under 40 in good health and CMV-seronegative. The CDR3, as DNA: TGCGCCAGCAGCCAAGGGGGGACTAGCGGGAGGGCCGGGACCCAGTACTTC. Residues: CASSQGGTSGRAGTQYF.